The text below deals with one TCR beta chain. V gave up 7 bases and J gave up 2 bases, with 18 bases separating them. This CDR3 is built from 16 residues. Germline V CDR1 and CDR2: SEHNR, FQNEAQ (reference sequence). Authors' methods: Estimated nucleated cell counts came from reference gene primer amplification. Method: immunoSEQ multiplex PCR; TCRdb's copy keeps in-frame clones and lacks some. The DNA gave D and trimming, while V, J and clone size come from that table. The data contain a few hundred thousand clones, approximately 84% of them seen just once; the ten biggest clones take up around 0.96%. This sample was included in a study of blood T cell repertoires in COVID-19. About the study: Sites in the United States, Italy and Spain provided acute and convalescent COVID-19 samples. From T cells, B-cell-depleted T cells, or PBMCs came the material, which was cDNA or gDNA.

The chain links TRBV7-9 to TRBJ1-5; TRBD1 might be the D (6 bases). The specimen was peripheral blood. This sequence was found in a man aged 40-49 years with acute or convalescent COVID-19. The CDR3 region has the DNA TGTGCCAGCAACTCTGGCCAGGGGCTTGGCAATCAGCCCCAGCATTTT. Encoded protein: CASNSGQGLGNQPQHF.